This TCR beta chain was sequenced during a study of blood T cell repertoires in COVID-19. Study details: Material from acute and convalescent COVID-19 was sourced from the United States, Italy and Spain.

Assay: immunoSEQ multiplex PCR; the TCRdb copy retains only in-frame clones and omits some. Of 90,000 to 110,000 clones detected, approximately 72% appear once; the ten largest clones hold 19%. Germline V gives CDR1 SQVTM, CDR2 ANQGSEA. Trimming took 4 bases from V and 0 from J, leaving 10 bases between them. CDR3 length equals 14 residues. The sequenced sample was peripheral blood. The chain combines TRBV29-1 with TRBJ1-3; tentative D call: TRBD1 (6 bases). The source is a woman in her 70s with acute or convalescent COVID-19. CDR3 sequence: CSVGDTNSGNTIYF. CDR3 bases: TGCAGCGTTGGGGACACCAACTCTGGAAACACCATATATTTT.